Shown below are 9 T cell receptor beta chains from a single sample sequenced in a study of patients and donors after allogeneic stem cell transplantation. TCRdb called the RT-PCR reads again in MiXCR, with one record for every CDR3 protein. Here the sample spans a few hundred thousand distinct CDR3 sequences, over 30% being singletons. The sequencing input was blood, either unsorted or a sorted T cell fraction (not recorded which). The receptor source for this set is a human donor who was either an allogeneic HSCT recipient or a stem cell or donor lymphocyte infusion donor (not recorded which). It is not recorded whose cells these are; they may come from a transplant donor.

The CDR3 region has the DNA TGCGCCAGCAGCCAAGAAGCCCGGACAGAAAGCAATCAGCCCCAGCATTTT. Encoded protein: CASSQEARTESNQPQHF. The chain uses TRBV4-1 and TRBJ1-5, with a tentative D call TRBD1 (6 bases). Trimming left V 0 bases short and J 1 base short, with 13 bases between. Germline V lookup: CDR1 MGHRA, CDR2 YSYEKL. The CDR3 loop spans 17 amino acids.

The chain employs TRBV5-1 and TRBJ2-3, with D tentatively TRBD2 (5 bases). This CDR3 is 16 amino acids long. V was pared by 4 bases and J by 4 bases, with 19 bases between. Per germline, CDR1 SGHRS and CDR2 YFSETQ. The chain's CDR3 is CASSLTLTGSADTQYF. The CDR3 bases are TGCGCCAGCAGCCTGACCCTGACGGGGTCAGCAGATACGCAGTATTTT.

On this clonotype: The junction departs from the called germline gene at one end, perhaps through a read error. As DNA, the CDR3 is TGTGCCGGCAGTTTCGGACACAGAAGCAATCAGCCCCAGCATTTT. Protein: CAGSFGHRSNQPQHF. This chain uses TRBV12-3 or TRBV12-4 with TRBJ1-5, with a tentative D call TRBD1 (5 bases). The CDR3 runs 15 residues.

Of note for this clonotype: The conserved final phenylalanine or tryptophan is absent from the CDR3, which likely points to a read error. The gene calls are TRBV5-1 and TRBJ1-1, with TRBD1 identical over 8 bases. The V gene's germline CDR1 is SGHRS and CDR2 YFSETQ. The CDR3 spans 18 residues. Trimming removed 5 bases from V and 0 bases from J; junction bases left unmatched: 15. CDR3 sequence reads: CASRPTPGGSRLNTEAFL. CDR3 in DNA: TGCGCCAGCAGACCTACTCCAGGGGGCTCGCGGCTGAACACTGAAGCTTTCCTT.

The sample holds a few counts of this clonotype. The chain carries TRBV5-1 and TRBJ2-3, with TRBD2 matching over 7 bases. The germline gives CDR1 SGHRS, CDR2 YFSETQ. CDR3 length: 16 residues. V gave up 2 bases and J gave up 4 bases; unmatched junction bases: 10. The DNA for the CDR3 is TGCGCCAGCAGCTTCCCGAGCGGGGCGGGCGCAGATACGCAGTATTTT. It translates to CASSFPSGAGADTQYF.

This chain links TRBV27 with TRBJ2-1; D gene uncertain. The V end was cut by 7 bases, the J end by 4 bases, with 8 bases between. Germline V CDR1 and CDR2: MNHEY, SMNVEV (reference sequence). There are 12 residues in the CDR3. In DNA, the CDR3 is TGTGCCAGCATCGGCAGGTACAATGAGCAGTTCTTC. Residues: CASIGRYNEQFF.

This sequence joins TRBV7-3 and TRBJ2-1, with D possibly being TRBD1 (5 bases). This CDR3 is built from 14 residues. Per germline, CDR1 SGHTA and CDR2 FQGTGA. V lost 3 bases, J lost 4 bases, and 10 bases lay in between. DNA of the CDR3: TGTGCCAGCAGCTTCCAGGCAGGGTACAATGAGCAGTTCTTC. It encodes CASSFQAGYNEQFF.

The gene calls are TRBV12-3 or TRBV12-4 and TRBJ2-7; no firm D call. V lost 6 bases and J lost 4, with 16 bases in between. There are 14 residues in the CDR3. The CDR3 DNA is TGTGCCAGCAGCCGGTTTCGGCTGAGTTACGAGCAGTACTTC. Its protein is CASSRFRLSYEQYF.

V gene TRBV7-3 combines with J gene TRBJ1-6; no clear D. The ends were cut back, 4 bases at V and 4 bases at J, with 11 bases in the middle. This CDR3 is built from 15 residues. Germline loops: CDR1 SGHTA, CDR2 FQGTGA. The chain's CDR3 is CASSSSGAYNSPLHF. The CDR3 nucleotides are TGTGCCAGCAGCTCCTCGGGCGCATATAATTCACCCCTCCACTTT.